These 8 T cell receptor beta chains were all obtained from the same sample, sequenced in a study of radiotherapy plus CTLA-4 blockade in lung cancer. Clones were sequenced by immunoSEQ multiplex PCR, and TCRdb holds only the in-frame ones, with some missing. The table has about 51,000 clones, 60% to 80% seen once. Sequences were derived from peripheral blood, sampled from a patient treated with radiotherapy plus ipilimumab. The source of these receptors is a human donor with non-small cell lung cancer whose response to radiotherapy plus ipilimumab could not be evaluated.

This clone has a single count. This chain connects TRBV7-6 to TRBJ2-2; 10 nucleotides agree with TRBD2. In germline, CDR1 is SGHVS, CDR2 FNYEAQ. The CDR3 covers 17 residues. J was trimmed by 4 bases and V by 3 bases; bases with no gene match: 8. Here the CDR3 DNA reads TGTGCCAGCAGCTTCAATCTAGCGGGGGTGAGCACCGGGGAGCTGTTTTTT. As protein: CASSFNLAGVSTGELFF.

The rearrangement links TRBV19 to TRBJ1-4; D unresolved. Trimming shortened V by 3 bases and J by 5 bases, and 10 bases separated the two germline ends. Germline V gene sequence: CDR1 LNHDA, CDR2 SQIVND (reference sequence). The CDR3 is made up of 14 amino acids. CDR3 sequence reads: CASSMAGTNEKLFF. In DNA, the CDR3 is TGTGCCAGTAGTATGGCGGGAACAAATGAAAAACTGTTTTTT.

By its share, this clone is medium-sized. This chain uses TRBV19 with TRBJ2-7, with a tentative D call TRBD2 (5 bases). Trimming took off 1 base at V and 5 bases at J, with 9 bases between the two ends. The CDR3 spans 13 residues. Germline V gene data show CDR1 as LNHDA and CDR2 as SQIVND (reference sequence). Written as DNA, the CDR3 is TGTGCCAGTAGTATAGCGGGGATCAACGAGCAGTACTTC. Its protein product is CASSIAGINEQYF.

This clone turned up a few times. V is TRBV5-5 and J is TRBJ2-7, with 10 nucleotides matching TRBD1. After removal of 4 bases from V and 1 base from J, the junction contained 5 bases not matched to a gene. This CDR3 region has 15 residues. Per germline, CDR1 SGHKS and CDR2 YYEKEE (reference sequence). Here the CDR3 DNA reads TGTGCCAGCAGCCCCGGGACAGGGGTTTCCTACGAGCAGTACTTC. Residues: CASSPGTGVSYEQYF.

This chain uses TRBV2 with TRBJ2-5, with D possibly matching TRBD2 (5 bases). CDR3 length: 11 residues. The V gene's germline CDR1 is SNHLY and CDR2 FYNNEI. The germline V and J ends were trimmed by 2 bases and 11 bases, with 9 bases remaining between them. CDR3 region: CASSERWEQYF. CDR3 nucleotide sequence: TGTGCCAGCAGTGAAAGGTGGGAGCAGTACTTC.

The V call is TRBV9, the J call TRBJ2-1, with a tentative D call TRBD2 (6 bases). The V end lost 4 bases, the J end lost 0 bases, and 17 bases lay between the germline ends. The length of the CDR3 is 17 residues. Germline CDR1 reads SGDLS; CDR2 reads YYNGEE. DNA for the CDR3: TGTGCCAGCAGCCCCTCAACTAGCTCGAGCTCCTACAATGAGCAGTTCTTC. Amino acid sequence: CASSPSTSSSSYNEQFF. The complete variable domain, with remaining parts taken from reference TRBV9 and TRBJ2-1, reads DSGVTQTPKHLITATGQRVTLRCSPRSGDLSVYWYQQSLDQGLQFLIQYYNGEERAKGNILERFSAQQFPDLHSELNLSSLELGDSALYFCASSPSTSSSSYNEQFFGPGTRLTVL.

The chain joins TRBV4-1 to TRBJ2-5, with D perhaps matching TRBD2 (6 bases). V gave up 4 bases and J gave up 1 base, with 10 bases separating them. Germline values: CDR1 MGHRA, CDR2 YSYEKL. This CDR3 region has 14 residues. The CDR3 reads CASSLTRGQETQYF. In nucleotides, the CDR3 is TGCGCCAGCAGCCTGACTAGGGGCCAAGAGACCCAGTACTTC.

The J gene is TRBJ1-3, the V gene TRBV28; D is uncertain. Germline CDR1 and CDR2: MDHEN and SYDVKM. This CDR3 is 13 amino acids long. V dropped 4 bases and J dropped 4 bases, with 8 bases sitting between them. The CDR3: CASSSVVGNTIYF. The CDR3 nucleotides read TGTGCCAGCAGTTCAGTGGTGGGAAACACCATATATTTT.